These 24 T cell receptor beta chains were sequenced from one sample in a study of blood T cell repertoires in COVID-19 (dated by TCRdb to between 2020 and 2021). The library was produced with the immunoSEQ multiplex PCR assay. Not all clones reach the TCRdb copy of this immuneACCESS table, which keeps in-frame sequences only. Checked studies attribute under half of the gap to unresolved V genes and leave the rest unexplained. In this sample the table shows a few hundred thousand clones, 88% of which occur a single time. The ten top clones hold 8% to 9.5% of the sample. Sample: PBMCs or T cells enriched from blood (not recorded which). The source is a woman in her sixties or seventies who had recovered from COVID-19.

CDR3 loop: CSVVGTGGYRTEAFF. The CDR3 DNA follows: TGCAGCGTAGTAGGGACAGGGGGTTACAGGACTGAAGCTTTCTTT. The chain couples TRBV29-1 to TRBJ1-1, with 11 bases that match TRBD1. The length of the CDR3 is 15 residues. CDR1 and CDR2 (germline): SQVTM, ANQGSEA. J gave up 5 bases and V 6 bases, and 11 bases lay outside the gene matches.

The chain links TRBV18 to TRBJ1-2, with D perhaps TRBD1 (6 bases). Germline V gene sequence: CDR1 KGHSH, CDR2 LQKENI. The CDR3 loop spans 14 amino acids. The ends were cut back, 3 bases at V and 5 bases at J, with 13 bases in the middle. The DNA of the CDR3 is TGTGCCAGCTCACCGCCCGGGACAAGATATGGCTACACCTTC. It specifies CASSPPGTRYGYTF.

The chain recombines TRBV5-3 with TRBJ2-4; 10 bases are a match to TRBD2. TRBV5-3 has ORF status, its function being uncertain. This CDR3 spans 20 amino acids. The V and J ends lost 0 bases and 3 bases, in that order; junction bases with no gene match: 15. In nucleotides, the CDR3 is TGTGCCAGAAGCTTGGAGAACCGCGGTGAAGCGGGGGGGCGCAAAAACATTCAGTACTTC. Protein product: CARSLENRGEAGGRKNIQYF.

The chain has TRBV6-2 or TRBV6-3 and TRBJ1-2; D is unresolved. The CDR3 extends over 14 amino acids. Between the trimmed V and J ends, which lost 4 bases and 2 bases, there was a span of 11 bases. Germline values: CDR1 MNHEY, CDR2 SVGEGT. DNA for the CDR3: TGTGCCAGCAGTTCCCTAAGTGAAAACTATGGCTACACCTTC. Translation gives CASSSLSENYGYTF.

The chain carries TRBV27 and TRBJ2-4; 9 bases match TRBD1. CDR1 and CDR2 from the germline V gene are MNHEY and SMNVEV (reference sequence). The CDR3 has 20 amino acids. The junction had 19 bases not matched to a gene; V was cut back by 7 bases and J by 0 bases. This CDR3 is CASISLRATGTGLAKNIQYF. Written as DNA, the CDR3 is TGTGCCAGCATCTCCCTTCGAGCTACCGGGACAGGGTTAGCCAAAAACATTCAGTACTTC.

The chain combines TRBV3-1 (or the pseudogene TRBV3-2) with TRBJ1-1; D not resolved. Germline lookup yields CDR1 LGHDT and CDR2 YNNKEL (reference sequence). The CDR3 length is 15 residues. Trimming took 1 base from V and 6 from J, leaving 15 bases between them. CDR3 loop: CASSQVGMAAAEAFF. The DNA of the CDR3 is TGTGCCAGCAGCCAAGTTGGAATGGCTGCGGCTGAAGCTTTCTTT.

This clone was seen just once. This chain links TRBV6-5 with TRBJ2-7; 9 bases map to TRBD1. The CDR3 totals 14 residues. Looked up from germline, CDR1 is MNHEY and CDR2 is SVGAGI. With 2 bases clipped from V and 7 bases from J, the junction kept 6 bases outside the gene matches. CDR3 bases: TGTGCCAGCAGTTACCCGGGACAGGGTGAGGAGCAGTACTTC. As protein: CASSYPGQGEEQYF.

Written as DNA, the CDR3 is TGCGCCAGCAGCTATACCGGGACAGGGGGGGAAAAACTGTTTTTT. Its translation: CASSYTGTGGEKLFF. The V call is TRBV4-1, the J call TRBJ1-4; TRBD1 agrees at 11 bases. Germline V gene lookup returns CDR1 MGHRA and CDR2 YSYEKL. The CDR3 is 15 amino acids. J gave up 8 bases and V 5 bases, and 7 bases lay outside the gene matches.

CDR3 protein: CASSQRGSTNYGYTF. CDR3 nucleotides: TGTGCCAGCAGCCAGCGGGGTTCCACTAACTATGGCTACACCTTC. The chain uses TRBV11-2 and TRBJ1-2; D gene uncertain. The CDR3 loop spans 15 amino acids. Trimming removed 5 bases from V and 0 bases from J, with 13 bases in between. Germline V gene data show CDR1 as SGHAT and CDR2 as FQNNGV.

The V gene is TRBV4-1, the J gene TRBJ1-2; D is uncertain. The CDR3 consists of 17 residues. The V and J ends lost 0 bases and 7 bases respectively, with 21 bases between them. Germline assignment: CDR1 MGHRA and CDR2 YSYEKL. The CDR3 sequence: CASSQDEQPQRAAGYTF. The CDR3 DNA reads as TGCGCCAGCAGCCAAGATGAGCAACCTCAGAGGGCGGCTGGCTACACCTTC.

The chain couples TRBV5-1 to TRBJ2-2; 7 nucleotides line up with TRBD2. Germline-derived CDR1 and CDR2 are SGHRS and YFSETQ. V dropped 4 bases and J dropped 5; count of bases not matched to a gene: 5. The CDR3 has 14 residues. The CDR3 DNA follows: TGCGCCAGCAGCGGACTAGTAGTTACCGGGGAGCTGTTTTTT. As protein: CASSGLVVTGELFF.

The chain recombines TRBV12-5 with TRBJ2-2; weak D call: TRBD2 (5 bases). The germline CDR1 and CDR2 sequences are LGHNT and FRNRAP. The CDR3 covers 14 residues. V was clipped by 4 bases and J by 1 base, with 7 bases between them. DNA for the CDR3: TGTGCTAGTGGTTATGGACTGAACACCGGGGAGCTGTTTTTT. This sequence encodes CASGYGLNTGELFF.

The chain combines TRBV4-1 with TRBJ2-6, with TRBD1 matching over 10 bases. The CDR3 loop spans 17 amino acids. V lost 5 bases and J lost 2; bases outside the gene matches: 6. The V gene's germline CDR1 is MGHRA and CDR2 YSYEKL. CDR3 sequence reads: CASSFRDRGPGANVLTF. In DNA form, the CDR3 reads TGCGCCAGCAGCTTCCGGGACAGGGGCCCTGGGGCCAACGTCCTGACTTTC.

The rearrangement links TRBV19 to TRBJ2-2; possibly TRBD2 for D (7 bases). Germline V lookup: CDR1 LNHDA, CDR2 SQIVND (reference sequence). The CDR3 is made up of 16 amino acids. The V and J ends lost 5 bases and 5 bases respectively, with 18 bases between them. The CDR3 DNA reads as TGTGCCAGTAGTTGGGCGGGGGCGCGAGGGACCGGGGAGCTGTTTTTT. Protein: CASSWAGARGTGELFF.

CDR3 coding DNA: TGTGCCAGCGGGTTACCCCAGGGGCATCAGCCCCAGCATTTT. Translation gives CASGLPQGHQPQHF. The chain is built from TRBV28 and TRBJ1-5; D possibly corresponds to TRBD1 (6 bases). Trimming stripped 8 bases from V and 5 bases from J, with 16 bases between. The germline gives CDR1 MDHEN, CDR2 SYDVKM. The CDR3 is 14 residues long. The full variable domain, with the rest looked up from reference TRBV28 and TRBJ1-5, is DVKVTQSSRYLVKRTGEKVFLECVQDMDHENMFWYRQDPGLGLRLIYFSYDVKMKEKGDIPEGYSVSREKKERFSLILESASTNQTSMYLCASGLPQGHQPQHFGDGTRLSIL.

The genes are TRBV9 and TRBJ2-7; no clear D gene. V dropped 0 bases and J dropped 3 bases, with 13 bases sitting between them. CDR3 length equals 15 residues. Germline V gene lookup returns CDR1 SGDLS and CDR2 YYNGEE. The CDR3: CASSVELGAHYEQYF. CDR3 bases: TGTGCCAGCAGCGTAGAGCTAGGAGCCCACTACGAGCAGTACTTC.

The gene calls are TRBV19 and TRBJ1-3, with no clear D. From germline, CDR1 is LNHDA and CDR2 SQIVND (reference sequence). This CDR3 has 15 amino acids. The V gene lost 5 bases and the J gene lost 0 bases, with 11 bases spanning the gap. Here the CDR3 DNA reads TGTGCCAGTAGTTGGAGACCCACCTCTGGAAACACCATATATTTT. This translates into CASSWRPTSGNTIYF.

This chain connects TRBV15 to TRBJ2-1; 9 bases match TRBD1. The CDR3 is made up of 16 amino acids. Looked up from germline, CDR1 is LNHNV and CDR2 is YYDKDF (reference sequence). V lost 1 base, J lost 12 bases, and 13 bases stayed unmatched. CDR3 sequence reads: CATSRAPGTGRFGQFF. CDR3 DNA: TGTGCCACCAGCAGAGCACCCGGGACAGGGAGGTTTGGGCAGTTCTTC.

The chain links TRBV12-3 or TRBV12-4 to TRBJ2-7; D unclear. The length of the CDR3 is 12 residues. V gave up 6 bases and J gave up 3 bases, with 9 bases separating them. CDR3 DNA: TGTGCCAGCAGCCGCCGGGTCTACGAGCAGTACTTC. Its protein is CASSRRVYEQYF.

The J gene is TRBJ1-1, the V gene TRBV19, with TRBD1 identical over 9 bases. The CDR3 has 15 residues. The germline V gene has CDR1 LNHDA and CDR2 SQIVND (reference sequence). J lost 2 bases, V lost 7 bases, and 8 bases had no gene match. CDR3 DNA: TGTGCCAGTACCAGGACAGGGGTCTACAACACTGAAGCTTTCTTT. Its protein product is CASTRTGVYNTEAFF.

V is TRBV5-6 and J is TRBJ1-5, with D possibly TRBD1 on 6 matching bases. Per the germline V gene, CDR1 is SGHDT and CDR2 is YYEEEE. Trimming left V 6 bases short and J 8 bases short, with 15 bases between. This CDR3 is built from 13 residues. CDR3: CASTRGGEKPQHF. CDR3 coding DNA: TGTGCCAGCACTCGAGGGGGGGAAAAGCCCCAGCATTTT.

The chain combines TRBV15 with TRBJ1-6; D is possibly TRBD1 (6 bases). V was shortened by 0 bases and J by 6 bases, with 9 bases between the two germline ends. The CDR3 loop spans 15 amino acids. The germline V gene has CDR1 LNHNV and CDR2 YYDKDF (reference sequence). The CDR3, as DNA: TGTGCCACCAGCAGAGATGCAGGGGTTAATTCACCCCTCCACTTT. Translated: CATSRDAGVNSPLHF. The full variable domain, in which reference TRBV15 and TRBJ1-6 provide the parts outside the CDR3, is DAMVIQNPRYQVTQFGKPVTLSCSQTLNHNVMYWYQQKSSQAPKLLFHYYDKDFNNEADTPDNFQSRRPNTSFCFLDIRSPGLGDTAMYLCATSRDAGVNSPLHFGNGTRLTVT.

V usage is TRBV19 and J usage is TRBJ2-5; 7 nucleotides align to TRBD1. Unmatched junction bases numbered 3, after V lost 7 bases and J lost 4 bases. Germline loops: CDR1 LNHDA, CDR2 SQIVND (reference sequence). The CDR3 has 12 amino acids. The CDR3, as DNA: TGTGCCAGTACCCGGACAGGAGAGACCCAGTACTTC. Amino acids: CASTRTGETQYF.

CDR3 DNA: TGCGCCAGCAGCCAGGGCAGGCCCTACGAGCAGTACTTC. It translates to CASSQGRPYEQYF. This chain links TRBV4-1 with TRBJ2-7; D not resolved. Trimming removed 3 bases from V and 2 bases from J, with 8 bases in between. The CDR3 has 13 residues. Germline V gene lookup returns CDR1 MGHRA and CDR2 YSYEKL.